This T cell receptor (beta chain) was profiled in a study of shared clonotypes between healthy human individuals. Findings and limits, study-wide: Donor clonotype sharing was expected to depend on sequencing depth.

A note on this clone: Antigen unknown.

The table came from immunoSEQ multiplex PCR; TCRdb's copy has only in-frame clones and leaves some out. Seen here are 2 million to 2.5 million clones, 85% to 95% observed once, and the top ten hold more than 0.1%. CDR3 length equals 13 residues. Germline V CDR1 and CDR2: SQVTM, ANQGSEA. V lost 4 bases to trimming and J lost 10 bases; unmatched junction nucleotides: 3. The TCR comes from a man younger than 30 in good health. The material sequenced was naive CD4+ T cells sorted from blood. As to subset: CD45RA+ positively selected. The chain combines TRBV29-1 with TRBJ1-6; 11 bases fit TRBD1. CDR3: CSVAGQGGSPLHF. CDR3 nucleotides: TGCAGCGTTGCGGGACAGGGGGGATCACCCCTCCACTTT.